This TCR beta chain was identified during a study of control samples from healthy donors and cancer patients. Profiled with immunoSEQ multiplex PCR; TCRdb holds only in-frame clones, not every one. In the table there are around 150,000 clones, about 86% of which are singletons. The CDR3 sequence is 14 residues long. Germline V gene lookup returns CDR1 PRHDT and CDR2 FYEKMQ (reference sequence). V was pared by 5 bases and J by 3 bases, with 2 bases of the junction left unmatched. The sequenced material came from blood. V gene TRBV13 combines with J gene TRBJ2-5, with TRBD2 matching over 11 bases. This receptor was taken from a man in his late teens or twenties in good health. The CDR3 bases are TGTGCCAGCAGCCTTAGCGGGGGGGAAGAGACCCAGTACTTC. This gives the protein CASSLSGGEETQYF.